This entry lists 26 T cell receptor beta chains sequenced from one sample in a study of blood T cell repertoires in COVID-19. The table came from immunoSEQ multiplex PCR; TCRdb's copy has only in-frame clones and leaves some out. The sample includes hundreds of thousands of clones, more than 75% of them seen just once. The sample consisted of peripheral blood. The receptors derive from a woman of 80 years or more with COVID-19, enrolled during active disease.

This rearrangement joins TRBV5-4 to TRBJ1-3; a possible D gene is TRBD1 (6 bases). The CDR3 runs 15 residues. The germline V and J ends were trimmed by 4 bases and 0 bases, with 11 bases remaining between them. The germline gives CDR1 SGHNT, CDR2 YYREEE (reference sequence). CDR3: CASSQDSNSGNTIYF. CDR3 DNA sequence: TGTGCCAGCAGCCAGGACAGCAACTCTGGAAACACCATATATTTT.

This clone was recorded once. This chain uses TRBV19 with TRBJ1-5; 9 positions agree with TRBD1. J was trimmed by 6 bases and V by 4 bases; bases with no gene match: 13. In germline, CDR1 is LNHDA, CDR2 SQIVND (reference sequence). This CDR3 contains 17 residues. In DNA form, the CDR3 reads TGTGCCAGTAGTACCAGAATAACCGGGACAGGGACTCAGCCCCAGCATTTT. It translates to CASSTRITGTGTQPQHF.

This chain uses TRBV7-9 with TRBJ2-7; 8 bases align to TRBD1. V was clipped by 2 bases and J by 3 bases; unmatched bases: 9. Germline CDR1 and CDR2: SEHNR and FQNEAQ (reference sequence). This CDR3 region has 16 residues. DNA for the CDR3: TGTGCCAGCAGCTTAAGGGGTAGGACAGGGAACTACGAGCAGTACTTC. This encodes CASSLRGRTGNYEQYF.

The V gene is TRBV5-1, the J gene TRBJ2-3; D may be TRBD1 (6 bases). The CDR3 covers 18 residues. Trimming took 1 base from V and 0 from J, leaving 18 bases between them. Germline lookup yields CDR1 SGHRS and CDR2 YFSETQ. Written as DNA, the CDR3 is TGCGCCAGCAGCTTGAACAGGGTGGCAAGGAGTAGCACAGATACGCAGTATTTT. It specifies CASSLNRVARSSTDTQYF.

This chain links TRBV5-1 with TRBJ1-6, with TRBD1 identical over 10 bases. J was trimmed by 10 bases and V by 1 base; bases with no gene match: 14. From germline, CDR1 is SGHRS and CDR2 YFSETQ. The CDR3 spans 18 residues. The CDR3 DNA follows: TGCGCCAGCAGCTTGAGTGGGACAGGGGCCCTGATGGGGTCACCCCTCCACTTT. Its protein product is CASSLSGTGALMGSPLHF.

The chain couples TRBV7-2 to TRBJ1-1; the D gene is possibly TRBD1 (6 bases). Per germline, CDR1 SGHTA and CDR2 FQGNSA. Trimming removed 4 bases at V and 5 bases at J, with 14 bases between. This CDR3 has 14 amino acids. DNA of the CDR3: TGTGCCAGCAGCTCGCAACTAGGGGGAACTGAAGCTTTCTTT. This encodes CASSSQLGGTEAFF.

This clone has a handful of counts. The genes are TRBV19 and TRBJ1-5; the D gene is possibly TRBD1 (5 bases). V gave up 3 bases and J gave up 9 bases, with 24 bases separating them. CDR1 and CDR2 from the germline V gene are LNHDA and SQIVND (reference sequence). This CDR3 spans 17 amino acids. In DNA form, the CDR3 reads TGTGCCAGTAGTATTCTATCTCCGACAGCCGTCGTTCGGCCCCAGCATTTT. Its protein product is CASSILSPTAVVRPQHF.

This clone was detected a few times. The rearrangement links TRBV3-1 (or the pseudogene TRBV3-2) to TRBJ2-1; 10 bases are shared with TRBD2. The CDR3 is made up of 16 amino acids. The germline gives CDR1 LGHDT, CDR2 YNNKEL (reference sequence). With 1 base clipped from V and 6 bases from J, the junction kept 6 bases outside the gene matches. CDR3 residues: CASSQARAGGPNEQFF. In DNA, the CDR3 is TGTGCCAGCAGCCAAGCTCGAGCGGGGGGGCCCAATGAGCAGTTCTTC.

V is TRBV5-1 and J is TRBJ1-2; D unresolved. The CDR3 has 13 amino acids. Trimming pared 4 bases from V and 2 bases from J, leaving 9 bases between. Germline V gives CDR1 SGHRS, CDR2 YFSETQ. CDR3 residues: CASSPGFNYGYTF. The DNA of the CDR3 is TGCGCCAGCAGCCCCGGGTTCAACTATGGCTACACCTTC.

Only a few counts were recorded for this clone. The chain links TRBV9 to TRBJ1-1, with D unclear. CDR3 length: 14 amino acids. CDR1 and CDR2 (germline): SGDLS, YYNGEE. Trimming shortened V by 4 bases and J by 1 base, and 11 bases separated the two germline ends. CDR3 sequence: CASSSGGRNTEAFF. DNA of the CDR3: TGTGCCAGCAGCTCCGGCGGAAGGAACACTGAAGCTTTCTTT. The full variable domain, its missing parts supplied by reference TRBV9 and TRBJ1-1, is DSGVTQTPKHLITATGQRVTLRCSPRSGDLSVYWYQQSLDQGLQFLIQYYNGEERAKGNILERFSAQQFPDLHSELNLSSLELGDSALYFCASSSGGRNTEAFFGQGTRLTVV.

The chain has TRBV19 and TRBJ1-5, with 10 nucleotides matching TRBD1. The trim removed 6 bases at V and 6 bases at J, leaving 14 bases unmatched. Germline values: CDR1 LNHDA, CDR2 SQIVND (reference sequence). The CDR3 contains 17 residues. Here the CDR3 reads CASSLWPGQGNRQPQHF. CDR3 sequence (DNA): TGTGCCAGTAGCCTCTGGCCGGGACAGGGGAACCGTCAGCCCCAGCATTTT.

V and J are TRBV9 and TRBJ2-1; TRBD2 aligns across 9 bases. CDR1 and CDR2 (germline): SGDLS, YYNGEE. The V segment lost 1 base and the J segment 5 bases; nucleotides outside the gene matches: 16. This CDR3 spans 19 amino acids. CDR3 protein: CASSVTGAGGTKSHNEQFF. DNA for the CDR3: TGTGCCAGCAGCGTAACTGGCGCGGGGGGGACAAAATCCCACAATGAGCAGTTCTTC. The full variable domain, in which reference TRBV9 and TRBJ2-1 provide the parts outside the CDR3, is DSGVTQTPKHLITATGQRVTLRCSPRSGDLSVYWYQQSLDQGLQFLIQYYNGEERAKGNILERFSAQQFPDLHSELNLSSLELGDSALYFCASSVTGAGGTKSHNEQFFGPGTRLTVL.

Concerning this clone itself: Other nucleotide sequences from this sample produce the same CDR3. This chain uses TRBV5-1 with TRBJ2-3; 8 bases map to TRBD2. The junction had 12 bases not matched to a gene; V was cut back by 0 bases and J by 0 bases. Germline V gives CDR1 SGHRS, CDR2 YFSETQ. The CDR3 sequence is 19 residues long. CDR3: CASSLAGIAGPESTDTQYF. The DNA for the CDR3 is TGCGCCAGCAGCTTGGCCGGAATAGCGGGACCGGAGAGCACAGATACGCAGTATTTT.

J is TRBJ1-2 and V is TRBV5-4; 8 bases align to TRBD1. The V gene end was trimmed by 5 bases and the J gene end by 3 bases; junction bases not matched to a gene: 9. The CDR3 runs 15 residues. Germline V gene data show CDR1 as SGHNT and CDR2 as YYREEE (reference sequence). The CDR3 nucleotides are TGTGCCAGCAGTCCGGACAGGGCGGAAGACTATGGCTACACCTTC. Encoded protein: CASSPDRAEDYGYTF. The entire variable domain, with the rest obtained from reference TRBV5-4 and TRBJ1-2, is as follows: ETGVTQSPTHLIKTRGQQVTLRCSSQSGHNTVSWYQQALGQGPQFIFQYYREEENGRGNFPPRFSGLQFPNYSSELNVNALELDDSALYLCASSPDRAEDYGYTFGSGTRLTVV.

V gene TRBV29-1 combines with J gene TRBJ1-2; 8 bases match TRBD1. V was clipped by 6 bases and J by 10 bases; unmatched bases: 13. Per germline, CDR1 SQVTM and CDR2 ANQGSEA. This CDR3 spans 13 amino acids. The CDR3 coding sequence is TGCAGCGTCGGGGACAGGTCGGGCACTTTCTACACCTTC. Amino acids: CSVGDRSGTFYTF. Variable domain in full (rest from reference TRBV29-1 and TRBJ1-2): SAVISQKPSRDICQRGTSLTIQCQVDSQVTMMFWYRQQPGQSLTLIATANQGSEATYESGFVIDKFPISRPNLTFSTLTVSNMSPEDSSIYLCSVGDRSGTFYTFGSGTRLTVV.

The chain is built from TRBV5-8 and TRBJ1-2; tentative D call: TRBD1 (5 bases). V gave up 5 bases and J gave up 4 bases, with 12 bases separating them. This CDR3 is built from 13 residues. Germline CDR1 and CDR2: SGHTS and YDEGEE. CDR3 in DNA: TGTGCCAGCAGAAACAGGCGGCCCTATGGCTACACCTTC. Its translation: CASRNRRPYGYTF.

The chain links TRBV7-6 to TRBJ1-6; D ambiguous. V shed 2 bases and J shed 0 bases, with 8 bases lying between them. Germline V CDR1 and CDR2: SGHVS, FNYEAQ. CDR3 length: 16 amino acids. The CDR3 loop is CASSLTGSSYNSPLHF. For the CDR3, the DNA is TGTGCCAGCAGCTTAACGGGGAGCTCCTATAATTCACCCCTCCACTTT.

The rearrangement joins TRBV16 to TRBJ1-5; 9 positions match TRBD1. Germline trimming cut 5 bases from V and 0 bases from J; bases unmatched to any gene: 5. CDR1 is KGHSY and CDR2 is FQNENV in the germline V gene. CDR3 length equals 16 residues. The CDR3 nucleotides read TGTGCCAGCAGCAGACCGGGACAGGGTAGCAATCAGCCCCAGCATTTT. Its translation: CASSRPGQGSNQPQHF.

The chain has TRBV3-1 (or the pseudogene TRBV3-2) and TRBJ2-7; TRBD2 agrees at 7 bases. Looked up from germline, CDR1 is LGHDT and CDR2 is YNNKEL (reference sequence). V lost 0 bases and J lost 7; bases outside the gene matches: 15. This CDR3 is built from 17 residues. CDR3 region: CASSQEATPLTGGEQYF. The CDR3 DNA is TGTGCCAGCAGCCAAGAAGCAACCCCTCTGACCGGGGGGGAGCAGTACTTC.

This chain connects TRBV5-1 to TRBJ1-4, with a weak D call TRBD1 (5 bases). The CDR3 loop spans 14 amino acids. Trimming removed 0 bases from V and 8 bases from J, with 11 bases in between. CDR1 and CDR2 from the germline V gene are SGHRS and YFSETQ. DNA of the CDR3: TGCGCCAGCAGCTTGGAGGGGAATAAGGAAAAACTGTTTTTT. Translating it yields CASSLEGNKEKLFF.

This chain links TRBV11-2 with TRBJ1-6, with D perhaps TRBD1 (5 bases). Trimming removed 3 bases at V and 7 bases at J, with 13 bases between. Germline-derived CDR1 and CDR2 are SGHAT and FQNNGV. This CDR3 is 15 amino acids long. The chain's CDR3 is CASSLGDLGNSPLHF. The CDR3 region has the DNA TGTGCCAGCAGCTTGGGGGACTTGGGGAATTCACCCCTCCACTTT. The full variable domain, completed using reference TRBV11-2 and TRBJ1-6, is EAGVAQSPRYKIIEKRQSVAFWCNPISGHATLYWYQQILGQGPKLLIQFQNNGVVDDSQLPKDRFSAERLKGVDSTLKIQPAKLEDSAVYLCASSLGDLGNSPLHFGNGTRLTVT.

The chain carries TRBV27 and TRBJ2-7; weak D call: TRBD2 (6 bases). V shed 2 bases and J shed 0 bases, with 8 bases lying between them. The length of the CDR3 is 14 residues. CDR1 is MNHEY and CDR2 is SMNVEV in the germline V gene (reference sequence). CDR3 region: CASSLKEGSYEQYF. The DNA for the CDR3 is TGTGCCAGCAGTTTAAAGGAGGGCTCCTACGAGCAGTACTTC.

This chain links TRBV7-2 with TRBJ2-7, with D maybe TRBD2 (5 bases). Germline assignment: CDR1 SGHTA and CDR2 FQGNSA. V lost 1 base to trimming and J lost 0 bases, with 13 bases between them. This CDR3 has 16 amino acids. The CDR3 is CASSLDPLTSSYEQYV. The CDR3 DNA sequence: TGTGCCAGCAGCTTAGACCCTTTAACTAGCTCCTACGAGCAGTACGTC.

CDR3: CASSSPGQGTDTQYF. DNA of the CDR3: TGTGCCAGCAGCTCCCCGGGACAGGGAACAGATACGCAGTATTTT. The V and J genes are TRBV28 and TRBJ2-3; 9 positions agree with TRBD1. CDR1 and CDR2 (germline): MDHEN, SYDVKM. This CDR3 comprises 15 residues. Unmatched junction bases numbered 7, after V lost 6 bases and J lost 3 bases.

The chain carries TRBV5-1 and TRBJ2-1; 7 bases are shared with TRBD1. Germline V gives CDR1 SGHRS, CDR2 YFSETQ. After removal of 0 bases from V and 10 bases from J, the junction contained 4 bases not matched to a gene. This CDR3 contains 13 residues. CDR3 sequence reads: CASSLGGQLEQFF. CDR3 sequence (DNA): TGCGCCAGCAGCTTGGGGGGACAGCTAGAGCAGTTCTTC.

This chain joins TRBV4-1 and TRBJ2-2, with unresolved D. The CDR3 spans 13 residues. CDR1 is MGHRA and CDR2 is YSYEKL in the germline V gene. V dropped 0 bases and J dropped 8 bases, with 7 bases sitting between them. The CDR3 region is CASSQDRRGELFF. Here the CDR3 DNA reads TGCGCCAGCAGCCAAGATCGTAGAGGGGAGCTGTTTTTT.